This T cell receptor beta chain was obtained from a study of vaccination and CD4 T cells after COVID-19. Study summary: Sample collection from three convalescent patients took place at day 14 and days 161 to 241 post-vaccination. In the control cultures, a CEFX pool, an HIV-1 Nef pool, or no peptide was supplied. Study results and caveats: The rise in median SARS-CoV-2-reactive clonotypes, from around 19 to 38, was not significant.

Comments on this clonotype: Its antigen is undetermined.

Trimming removed 1 base at V and 0 bases at J, with 13 bases between. Germline values: CDR1 SGHTA, CDR2 FQGNSA. The CDR3 is 16 residues long. Indicated time point: late sampling 161 to 241 days after vaccination in a few convalescent patients. Treatment: roughly 11-day PBMC culture with coronavirus spike peptide pools or control peptides (ViraFEST assay). With the Oncomine TCR Beta short-read assay, DNA from cultured CD4+ T cells was sequenced. Each CDR3 protein gets one entry after TCRdb re-called the PCR reads with MiXCR. The sample has approximately 20,000 distinct CDR3 sequences; about 43% are singletons.

Sequencing used CD4+ T cells from blood, cultured in vitro, obtained about 7 months after SARS-CoV-2 vaccination. The TCR was taken from a human donor who had recovered from COVID-19. The gene calls are TRBV7-2 and TRBJ2-7; D is uncertain. The CDR3 DNA sequence: TGTGCCAGCAGCTTAGGACTCCTAGGGCTCTCCTACGAGCAGTACTTC. Its translation is CASSLGLLGLSYEQYF.